This section outlines one T cell receptor (beta chain) sequence together with its context. The antigen it recognizes is unknown. No base quality information exists; no much larger clone differs at one position. The CDR3 contains 13 residues, cysteine and phenylalanine counted. The kept DNA is CDR3 alone, 39 bases in frame from the first base. The junction shows trimming of 0 bases on V and 7 bases on J, plus 10 bases between the germline ends. CDR1 and CDR2, per the germline V gene, are KGHSH and LQKENI. The data originate from a study of T cell changes during pregnancy in multiple sclerosis (dated by TCRdb to between 2018 and 2021). Broadly, across the study: The study examined how the T cell repertoire changed over the course of pregnancy in women with multiple sclerosis.

Library generation was performed with the immunoSEQ multiplex PCR assay. Drawn from immuneACCESS, this table holds only the in-frame rearrangements with V and J called that TCRdb kept. Clones are partly lost; checked studies trace under half to an unresolved V gene and leave the rest unexplained. This sample gives about 47,000 clones in total; around 90% of them show up just once. The top ten clonotypes cover roughly 2% of the sample. The sequence links TRBV18 to TRBJ2-7, with TRBD1 tentatively as D gene (6 bases match). Specimen: peripheral blood, collected in the first trimester of pregnancy. The sequence was collected from a female donor with multiple sclerosis, enrolled in a pregnancy study. The encoded CDR3 is CASSPPGAWEQYF. The nucleotide sequence reads TGTGCCAGCTCACCACCGGGGGCGTGGGAGCAGTACTTC. The entire variable domain, with the stretches around the CDR3 drawn from the reference TRBV18 and TRBJ2-7 proteins, is NAGVMQNPRHLVRRRGQEARLRCSPMKGHSHVYWYRQLPEEGLKFMVYLQKENIIDESGMPKERFSAEFPKEGPSILRIQQVVRGDSAAYFCASSPPGAWEQYFGPGTRLTVT.